The T cell receptor beta chain under discussion was sequenced for a study of cytomegalovirus exposure and HLA in healthy donors. This clone was seen a handful of times. What it binds is not known. The PCR contained 60 Vbeta and 13 Jbeta primers. Sequencing was performed with immunoSEQ multiplex PCR; in TCRdb, only in-frame clones are kept and a portion is missing. The repertoire holds fewer than 150,000 clones, with 80% as singletons. Study-level points and caveats: Reportedly, TCR beta sequences accurately predicted HLA-A and HLA-B alleles in most subjects. The study listed under 200 cytomegalovirus-associated TCR beta chains. Among CMV-associated TCR beta chains, most appeared HLA-restricted in a later analysis. As a later analysis showed, a missense DCLRE1C variant was linked to trimming of TCR beta V- and J-genes.

This TCR came from a man aged 30-40 years in good health. The specimen was PBMCs.

This CDR3 is CASTSLAGDLRETQYF. The CDR3 DNA is TGTGCCAGCACCTCACTAGCGGGAGATCTCCGGGAGACCCAGTACTTC. This chain connects TRBV11-1 to TRBJ2-5; 11 bases are shared with TRBD2. The V segment lost 7 bases and the J segment 5 bases; nucleotides outside the gene matches: 12. The CDR3 spans 16 residues. Looked up from germline, CDR1 is SGHAT and CDR2 is FQDESV (reference sequence).